This TCR beta chain derives from a study of cytomegalovirus exposure and HLA in healthy donors. Germline V gene data show CDR1 as MGHRA and CDR2 as YSYEKL. CDR3 length equals 15 residues. The J segment lost 6 bases and the V segment lost 4 bases, leaving 7 bases of the junction unmatched. A multiplex PCR was run with 60 Vbeta primers and 13 Jbeta primers. Repertoires were generated with immunoSEQ multiplex PCR, while TCRdb's copy carries only in-frame clones and drops some. The profile shows 120,000 to 150,000 clones, roughly 65% of them singletons. The TCR comes from a man aged 55 to 70 in good health and CMV-seronegative. This chain uses TRBV4-1 with TRBJ2-1; 9 nucleotides match TRBD1. Sequenced material: PBMCs. CDR3 sequence reads: CASSPGQGSRNEQFF. The CDR3 DNA reads TGCGCCAGCAGCCCCGGACAGGGGTCCCGCAATGAGCAGTTCTTC.